This entry lists 13 T cell receptor beta chains sequenced from one sample in a study of cytomegalovirus exposure and HLA in healthy donors. In the PCR, 60 Vbeta and 13 Jbeta primers were used. Clones were sequenced by immunoSEQ multiplex PCR, and TCRdb holds only the in-frame ones, with some missing. Of more than 100,000 clones listed, around four fifths are singletons. The sample comprised PBMCs. These receptors were obtained from a woman between 40 and 55 years old in good health and CMV-seronegative.

The gene calls are TRBV5-1 and TRBJ2-3, with 7 bases fitting TRBD2. V trimming: 5 bases; J trimming: 6 bases; junction bases outside the gene matches: 18. The CDR3 loop spans 17 amino acids. Per the germline V gene, CDR1 is SGHRS and CDR2 is YFSETQ. CDR3 in amino acids: CASRNDRDYYDWDTQYF. In DNA, the CDR3 is TGCGCCAGCAGAAACGACCGGGACTACTATGATTGGGATACGCAGTATTTT.

This chain joins TRBV25-1 and TRBJ1-2, with TRBD1 matching over 12 bases. Germline lookup yields CDR1 MGHDK and CDR2 SYGVNS. CDR3 length equals 17 residues. Losses at the gene ends were 2 bases for V and 4 bases for J; bases not matched to a gene: 8. CDR3 bases: TGTGCCAGCAGTGAACCGGGACAGGGGGCAAGGGGCTATGGCTACACCTTC. This translates into CASSEPGQGARGYGYTF.

This clone was detected only once. The gene calls are TRBV4-1 and TRBJ1-5; perhaps TRBD1 as D (6 bases). Trimming took 0 bases from V and 4 from J, leaving 10 bases between them. Germline V gives CDR1 MGHRA, CDR2 YSYEKL. This CDR3 comprises 15 residues. The CDR3 loop is CASSQDGQGNQPQHF. The CDR3 nucleotides read TGCGCCAGCAGCCAAGATGGGCAGGGGAATCAGCCCCAGCATTTT.

This clone occurred once. This chain links TRBV5-1 with TRBJ1-2, with TRBD1 matching 10 bases. CDR1 and CDR2 (germline): SGHRS, YFSETQ. The junction had 15 bases not matched to a gene; V was cut back by 6 bases and J by 4 bases. This CDR3 comprises 17 residues. In DNA, the CDR3 is TGCGCCAGCACCCAAAACGGGGGGACAGGGGATTTCTATGGCTACACCTTC. Encoded protein: CASTQNGGTGDFYGYTF.

This chain links TRBV19 with TRBJ1-2, with a weak D call TRBD1 (6 bases). The V end was cut by 6 bases, the J end by 4 bases, with 12 bases between. Looked up from germline, CDR1 is LNHDA and CDR2 is SQIVND (reference sequence). This CDR3 has 13 residues. CDR3 loop: CASSLDSRYGYTF. DNA of the CDR3: TGTGCCAGTAGCTTGGACAGCCGCTATGGCTACACCTTC.

The J gene is TRBJ2-5, the V gene TRBV4-1, with D possibly TRBD2 on 6 matching bases. The CDR3 contains 17 residues. In germline, CDR1 is MGHRA, CDR2 YSYEKL. Trimming removed 0 bases at V and 1 base at J, with 15 bases between. In nucleotides, the CDR3 is TGCGCCAGCAGCCAAGAGGGAGTAGCGGATTTCCAAGAGACCCAGTACTTC. Its translation: CASSQEGVADFQETQYF.

The gene calls are TRBV10-3 and TRBJ1-2; D not resolved. The CDR3 length is 12 residues. Trimming pared 7 bases from V and 5 bases from J, leaving 11 bases between. The germline gives CDR1 ENHRY, CDR2 SYGVKD. As DNA, the CDR3 is TGTGCCATCACTGAATATCAGTATGGCTACACCTTC. Amino acids: CAITEYQYGYTF.

V gene TRBV19 combines with J gene TRBJ1-2; no definite D call. The CDR3 runs 13 residues. V lost 0 bases, J lost 2 bases, and 4 bases lay in between. Germline V gene data show CDR1 as LNHDA and CDR2 as SQIVND (reference sequence). The CDR3 here is CASSIDRNYGYTF. The DNA for the CDR3 is TGTGCCAGTAGTATAGACAGGAACTATGGCTACACCTTC.

The chain is built from TRBV11-2 and TRBJ1-4; D call uncertain. V shed 5 bases and J shed 0 bases, with 16 bases lying between them. Germline CDR1 SGHAT, CDR2 FQNNGV. The CDR3 loop spans 17 amino acids. CDR3: CASSPRPYMATNEKLFF. DNA for the CDR3: TGTGCCAGCAGCCCCCGCCCTTACATGGCAACTAATGAAAAACTGTTTTTT.

This sequence joins TRBV7-9 and TRBJ2-3; possible D gene TRBD2, 7 bases. V was cut by 4 bases and J by 6 bases, with 26 bases left in between. The germline V gene encodes CDR1 SEHNR and CDR2 FQNEAQ (reference sequence). The CDR3 length is 18 residues. The chain's CDR3 is CASSYFWAQWTRGDTQYF. CDR3 DNA: TGTGCCAGCAGCTATTTCTGGGCCCAGTGGACTAGGGGGGATACGCAGTATTTT.

The rearrangement joins TRBV6-6 to TRBJ1-4; no definite D call. CDR3 length: 10 residues. Germline V gives CDR1 MNHNY, CDR2 SVGAGI (reference sequence). Between the trimmed V and J ends, which lost 6 bases and 8 bases, there was a span of 4 bases. Written as DNA, the CDR3 is TGTGCCAGCAGAGAGGAAAAACTGTTTTTT. This gives the protein CASREEKLFF.

This sequence joins TRBV6-4 and TRBJ1-1; D may be TRBD1 (5 bases). Trimming stripped 5 bases from V and 5 bases from J, with 18 bases between. CDR1 and CDR2 from the germline V gene are MRHNA and SNTAGT. The CDR3 is 15 amino acids. The CDR3 DNA follows: TGTGCCAGCAGTCCAGGACAATCCCCGAGGACTGAAGCTTTCTTT. Its translation is CASSPGQSPRTEAFF.

J is TRBJ2-3 and V is TRBV2; D ambiguous. Per the germline V gene, CDR1 is SNHLY and CDR2 is FYNNEI. The CDR3 extends over 12 amino acids. Trimming cost V 3 bases and J 2 bases, with 3 bases left between them. The CDR3 protein is CASSDNTDTQYF. Written as DNA, the CDR3 is TGTGCCAGCAGTGACAACACAGATACGCAGTATTTT. The variable domain in full, completed from reference TRBV2 and TRBJ2-3, reads EPEVTQTPSHQVTQMGQEVILRCVPISNHLYFYWYRQILGQKVEFLVSFYNNEISEKSEIFDDQFSVERPDGSNFTLKIRSTKLEDSAMYFCASSDNTDTQYFGPGTRLTVL.